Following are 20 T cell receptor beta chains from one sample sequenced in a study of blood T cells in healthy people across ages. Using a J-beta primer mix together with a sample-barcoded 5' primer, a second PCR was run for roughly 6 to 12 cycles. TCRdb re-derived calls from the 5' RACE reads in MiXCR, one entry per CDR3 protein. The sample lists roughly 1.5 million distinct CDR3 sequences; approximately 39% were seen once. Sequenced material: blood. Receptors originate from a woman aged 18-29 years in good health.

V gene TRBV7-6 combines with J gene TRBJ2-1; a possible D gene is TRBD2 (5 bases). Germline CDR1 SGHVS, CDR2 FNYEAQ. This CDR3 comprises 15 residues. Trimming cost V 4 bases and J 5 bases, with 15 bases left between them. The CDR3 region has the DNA TGTGCCAGCAGCTCCCGAACTAGTTCCCACAATGAGCAGTTCTTC. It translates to CASSSRTSSHNEQFF.

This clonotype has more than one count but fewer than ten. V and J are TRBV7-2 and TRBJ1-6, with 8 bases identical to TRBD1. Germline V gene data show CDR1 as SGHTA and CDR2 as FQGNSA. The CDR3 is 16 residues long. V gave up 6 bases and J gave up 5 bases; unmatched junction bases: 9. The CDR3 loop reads CASRRSGTGDNSPLHF. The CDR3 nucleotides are TGTGCCAGCAGGCGTTCCGGGACAGGCGATAATTCACCCCTCCACTTT.

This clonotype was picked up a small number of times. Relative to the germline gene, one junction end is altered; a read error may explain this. CDR3 DNA: TGCGCCAGCAGCCAAGATATGGGGGCTGGCACAGATACGCAGTATTTT. As protein: CASSQDMGAGTDTQYF. The chain has TRBV4-2 and TRBJ2-3; tentative D call: TRBD1 (6 bases). CDR3 length: 16 amino acids. Per germline, CDR1 LGHNA and CDR2 YNFKEQ.

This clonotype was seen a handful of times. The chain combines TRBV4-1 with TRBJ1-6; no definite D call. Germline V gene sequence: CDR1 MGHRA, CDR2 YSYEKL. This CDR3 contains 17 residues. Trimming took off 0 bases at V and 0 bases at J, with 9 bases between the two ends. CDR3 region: CASSQDDDLSYNSPLHF. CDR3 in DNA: TGCGCCAGCAGCCAAGATGATGACCTCTCCTATAATTCACCCCTCCACTTT.

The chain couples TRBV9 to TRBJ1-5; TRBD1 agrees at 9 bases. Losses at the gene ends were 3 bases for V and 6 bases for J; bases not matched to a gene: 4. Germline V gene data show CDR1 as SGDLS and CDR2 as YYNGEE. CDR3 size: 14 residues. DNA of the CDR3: TGTGCCAGCAGCGGGACAGGGGAGGTTCAGCCCCAGCATTTT. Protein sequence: CASSGTGEVQPQHF.

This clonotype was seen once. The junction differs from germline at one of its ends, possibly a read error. DNA of the CDR3: TGTGCCGGCAGCGACCCGGCGGTGGCGGGATCTGTGGCAGATACGCAGTATTTT. As protein: CAGSDPAVAGSVADTQYF. This sequence joins TRBV7-9 and TRBJ2-3; TRBD2 might be the D (6 bases). Germline CDR1 and CDR2: SEHNR and FQNEAQ (reference sequence). This CDR3 region has 18 residues.

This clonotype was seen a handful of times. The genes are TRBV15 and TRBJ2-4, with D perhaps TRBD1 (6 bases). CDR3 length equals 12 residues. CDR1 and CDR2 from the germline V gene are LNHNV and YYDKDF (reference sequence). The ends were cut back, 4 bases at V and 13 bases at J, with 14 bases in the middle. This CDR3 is CATSTQGYNQYF. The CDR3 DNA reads TGTGCCACCAGCACACAGGGATACAACCAGTACTTC.

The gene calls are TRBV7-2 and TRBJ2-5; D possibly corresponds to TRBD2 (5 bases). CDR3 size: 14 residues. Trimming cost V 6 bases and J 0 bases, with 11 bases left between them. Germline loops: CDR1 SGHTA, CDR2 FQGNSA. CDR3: CASRPDWYQETQYF. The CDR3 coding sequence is TGTGCCAGCAGACCGGACTGGTACCAAGAGACCCAGTACTTC.

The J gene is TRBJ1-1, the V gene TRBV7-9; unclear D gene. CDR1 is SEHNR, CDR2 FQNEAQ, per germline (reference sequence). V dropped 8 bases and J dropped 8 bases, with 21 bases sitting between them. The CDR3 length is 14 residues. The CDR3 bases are TGTGCCAGCCGGGCCCTTGGACGGGGATCCGAAGCTTTCTTT. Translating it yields CASRALGRGSEAFF.

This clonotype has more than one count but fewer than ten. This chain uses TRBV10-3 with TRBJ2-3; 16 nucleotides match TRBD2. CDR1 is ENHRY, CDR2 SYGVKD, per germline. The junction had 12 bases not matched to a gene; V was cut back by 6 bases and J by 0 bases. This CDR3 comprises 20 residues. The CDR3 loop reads CAISPGLAGGETLSTDTQYF. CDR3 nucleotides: TGTGCCATCAGCCCGGGACTAGCGGGGGGGGAAACCCTTAGCACAGATACGCAGTATTTT.

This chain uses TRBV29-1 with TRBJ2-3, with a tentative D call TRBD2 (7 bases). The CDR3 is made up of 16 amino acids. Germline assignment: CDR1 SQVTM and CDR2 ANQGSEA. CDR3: CAAEGMGGLRTDTQYF. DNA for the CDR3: TGCGCCGCCGAGGGGATGGGGGGGCTCCGCACAGATACGCAGTATTTT.

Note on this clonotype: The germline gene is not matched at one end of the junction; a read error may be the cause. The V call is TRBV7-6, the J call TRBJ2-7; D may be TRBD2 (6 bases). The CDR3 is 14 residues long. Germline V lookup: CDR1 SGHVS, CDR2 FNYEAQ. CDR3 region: CVSSLQGTAYEQYF. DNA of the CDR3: TGTGTCAGCAGCTTACAAGGGACTGCCTACGAGCAGTACTTC. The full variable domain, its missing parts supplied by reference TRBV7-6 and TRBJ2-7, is GAGVSQSPRYKVTKRGQDVALRCDPISGHVSLYWYRQALGQGPEFLTYFNYEAQQDKSGLPNDRFSAERPEGSISTLTIQRTEQRDSAMYRCVSSLQGTAYEQYFGPGTRLTVT.

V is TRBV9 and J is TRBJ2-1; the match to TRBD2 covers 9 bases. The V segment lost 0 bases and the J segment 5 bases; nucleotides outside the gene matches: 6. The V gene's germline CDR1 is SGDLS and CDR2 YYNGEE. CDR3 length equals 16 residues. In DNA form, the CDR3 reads TGTGCCAGCAGCGTAGATGGTAGCGGGGGCCACAATGAGCAGTTCTTC. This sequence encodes CASSVDGSGGHNEQFF. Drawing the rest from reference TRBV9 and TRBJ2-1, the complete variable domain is DSGVTQTPKHLITATGQRVTLRCSPRSGDLSVYWYQQSLDQGLQFLIQYYNGEERAKGNILERFSAQQFPDLHSELNLSSLELGDSALYFCASSVDGSGGHNEQFFGPGTRLTVL.

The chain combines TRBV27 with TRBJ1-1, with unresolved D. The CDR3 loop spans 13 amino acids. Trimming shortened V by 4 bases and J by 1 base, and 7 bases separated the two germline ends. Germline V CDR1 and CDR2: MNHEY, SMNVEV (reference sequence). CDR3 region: CASSWSRNTEAFF. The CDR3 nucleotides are TGTGCCAGCAGTTGGTCTCGGAACACTGAAGCTTTCTTT.

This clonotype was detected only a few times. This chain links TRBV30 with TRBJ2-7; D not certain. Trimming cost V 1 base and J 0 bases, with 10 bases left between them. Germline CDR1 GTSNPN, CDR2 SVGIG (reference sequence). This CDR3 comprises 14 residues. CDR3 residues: CAWSDWGYSYEQYF. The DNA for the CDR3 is TGTGCCTGGAGTGATTGGGGTTACTCCTACGAGCAGTACTTC.

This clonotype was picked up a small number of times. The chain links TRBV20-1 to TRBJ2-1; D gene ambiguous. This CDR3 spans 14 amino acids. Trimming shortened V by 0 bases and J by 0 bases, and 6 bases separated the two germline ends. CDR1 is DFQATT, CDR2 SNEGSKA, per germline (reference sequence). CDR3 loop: CSARDWSSYNEQFF. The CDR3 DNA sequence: TGCAGTGCTAGAGACTGGAGCTCCTACAATGAGCAGTTCTTC.

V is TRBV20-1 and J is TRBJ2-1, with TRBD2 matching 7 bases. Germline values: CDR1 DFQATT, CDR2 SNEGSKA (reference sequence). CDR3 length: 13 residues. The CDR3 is CSPLAANINEQFF. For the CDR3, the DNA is TGCAGCCCGCTAGCGGCCAACATCAATGAGCAGTTCTTC.

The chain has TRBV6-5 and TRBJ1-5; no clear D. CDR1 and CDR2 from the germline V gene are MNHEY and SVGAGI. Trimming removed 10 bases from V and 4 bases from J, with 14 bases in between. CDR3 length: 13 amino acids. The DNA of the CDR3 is TGTGCCACCTCTCCCTATAGTAATCAGCCCCAGCATTTT. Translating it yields CATSPYSNQPQHF.

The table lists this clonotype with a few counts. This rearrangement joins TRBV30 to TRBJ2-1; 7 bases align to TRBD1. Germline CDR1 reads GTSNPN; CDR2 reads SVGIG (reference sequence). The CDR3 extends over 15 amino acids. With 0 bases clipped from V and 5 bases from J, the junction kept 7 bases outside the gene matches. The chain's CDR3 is CAWSVPGGFDNEQFF. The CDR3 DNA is TGTGCCTGGAGTGTACCAGGGGGATTTGACAATGAGCAGTTCTTC.

The CDR3 loop reads CASSPDRVEQYF. The CDR3 DNA is TGTGCCAGCTCACCAGACAGGGTCGAGCAGTACTTC. The V call is TRBV18, the J call TRBJ2-7, with 7 nucleotides matching TRBD1. Germline assignment: CDR1 KGHSH and CDR2 LQKENI. Trimming removed 2 bases from V and 6 bases from J; junction bases left unmatched: 1. CDR3 size: 12 residues.